The 13 T cell receptor beta chains in this list originate from one sample, sequenced in a study of beta chain features in type 1 diabetes. The whole isolated RNA underwent reverse transcription, so sequencing captured expressed TCRB transcripts. Clones were read by immunoSEQ multiplex PCR, and TCRdb kept only the in-frame ones, dropping some. The table lists about 360,000 clones, around 12% of them singletons. The sequencing sample was made of naive CD4+ T cells from blood. Receptor source: a man aged 18-30 years in good health.

The J gene is TRBJ1-5, the V gene TRBV16; tentative D call: TRBD1 (6 bases). V was shortened by 0 bases and J by 4 bases, with 10 bases between the two germline ends. CDR3 length equals 15 residues. Germline V gene lookup returns CDR1 KGHSY and CDR2 FQNENV. The CDR3 region has the DNA TGTGCCAGCAGCCAATCGATACAGGGAAATCAGCCCCAGCATTTT. It translates to CASSQSIQGNQPQHF. The full variable domain, in which reference TRBV16 and TRBJ1-5 provide the parts outside the CDR3, is GEEVAQTPKHLVRGEGQKAKLYCAPIKGHSYVFWYQQVLKNEFKFLISFQNENVFDETGMPKERFSAKCLPNSPCSLEIQATKLEDSAVYFCASSQSIQGNQPQHFGDGTRLSIL.

This clone was counted between two and nine times. The V gene is TRBV11-2, the J gene TRBJ1-2; D might be TRBD1 (6 bases). CDR1 is SGHAT and CDR2 is FQNNGV in the germline V gene. This CDR3 contains 15 residues. Between the trimmed V and J ends, which lost 5 bases and 5 bases, there was a span of 18 bases. The CDR3 DNA is TGTGCCAGCAGCCCAAAGGGGCGGGGGGCTTATGGCTACACCTTC. The encoded protein is CASSPKGRGAYGYTF.

This clone has a handful of counts. The genes are TRBV4-2 and TRBJ1-1; D gene uncertain. The CDR3 consists of 15 residues. CDR1 LGHNA and CDR2 YNFKEQ come from the germline V gene. Trimming removed 3 bases at V and 2 bases at J, with 13 bases between. DNA for the CDR3: TGTGCCAGCAGCCAGGCGGGTCAGGCCAACACTGAAGCTTTCTTT. Amino acid sequence: CASSQAGQANTEAFF.

The rearrangement links TRBV7-2 to TRBJ2-5; 7 bases match TRBD1. Germline loops: CDR1 SGHTA, CDR2 FQGNSA. Germline trimming cut 2 bases from V and 5 bases from J; bases unmatched to any gene: 11. This CDR3 is 16 amino acids long. The CDR3 loop is CASSLSRAGGWETQYF. DNA for the CDR3: TGTGCCAGCAGCTTAAGTAGGGCAGGGGGTTGGGAGACCCAGTACTTC.

J is TRBJ1-1 and V is TRBV7-2; D possibly corresponds to TRBD1 (5 bases). Trimming left V 0 bases short and J 6 bases short, with 8 bases between. This CDR3 region has 13 residues. From germline, CDR1 is SGHTA and CDR2 FQGNSA. The CDR3 spells CASSLAGGAEAFF. The CDR3, as DNA: TGTGCCAGCAGCTTAGCCGGGGGGGCTGAAGCTTTCTTT.

This clone occurred a few times. The chain uses TRBV25-1 and TRBJ1-5, with TRBD1 as a possible D gene (6 bases). Trimming cost V 4 bases and J 0 bases, with 16 bases left between them. Germline V gives CDR1 MGHDK, CDR2 SYGVNS. The CDR3 has 17 amino acids. This CDR3 reads CASSGLGAGASNQPQHF. Written as DNA, the CDR3 is TGTGCCAGCAGTGGCCTCGGGGCAGGGGCTAGCAATCAGCCCCAGCATTTT.

V and J are TRBV5-4 and TRBJ1-5, with 7 positions matching TRBD1. The CDR3 totals 15 residues. Germline assignment: CDR1 SGHNT and CDR2 YYREEE (reference sequence). Trimming took 2 bases from V and 5 from J; bases not matched to a gene: 7. CDR3 in amino acids: CASSLGPRGDQPQHF. CDR3 DNA: TGTGCCAGCAGCTTAGGGCCCAGGGGGGATCAGCCCCAGCATTTT. The full variable domain, completed using reference TRBV5-4 and TRBJ1-5, is ETGVTQSPTHLIKTRGQQVTLRCSSQSGHNTVSWYQQALGQGPQFIFQYYREEENGRGNFPPRFSGLQFPNYSSELNVNALELDDSALYLCASSLGPRGDQPQHFGDGTRLSIL.

The chain couples TRBV7-8 to TRBJ2-5, with D hard to call. In germline, CDR1 is SGHVS, CDR2 FQNEAQ. The CDR3 consists of 12 residues. Trimming shortened V by 3 bases and J by 0 bases, and 2 bases separated the two germline ends. CDR3 loop: CASSFDQETQYF. The CDR3 DNA sequence: TGTGCCAGCAGCTTCGACCAAGAGACCCAGTACTTC.

This clone was seen only a few times. The rearrangement joins TRBV30 to TRBJ1-1, with D unclear. CDR3 size: 15 residues. The germline V and J ends were trimmed by 1 base and 1 base, with 13 bases remaining between them. Per the germline V gene, CDR1 is GTSNPN and CDR2 is SVGIG (reference sequence). DNA for the CDR3: TGTGCCTGGAGTGCGGCGGGTCGGGGGAACACTGAAGCTTTCTTT. Its translation is CAWSAAGRGNTEAFF.

The chain couples TRBV30 to TRBJ1-1; 7 bases are shared with TRBD1. CDR3 length equals 18 residues. V lost 1 base and J lost 6; bases outside the gene matches: 20. Germline loops: CDR1 GTSNPN, CDR2 SVGIG (reference sequence). The CDR3, as DNA: TGTGCCTGGAGTGGGGGGACAGTTGACATTCCATCGAGGCCTGAAGCTTTCTTT. Protein product: CAWSGGTVDIPSRPEAFF. The full variable domain, rest sourced from reference TRBV30 and TRBJ1-1, is SQTIHQWPATLVQPVGSPLSLECTVEGTSNPNLYWYRQAAGRGLQLLFYSVGIGQISSEVPQNLSASRPQDRQFILSSKKLLLSDSGFYLCAWSGGTVDIPSRPEAFFGQGTRLTVV.

The CDR3 is CATRRGQGSYEQYF. The CDR3 coding sequence is TGTGCCACCAGGAGGGGACAGGGATCCTACGAGCAGTACTTC. The genes are TRBV15 and TRBJ2-7; 9 positions agree with TRBD1. J gave up 1 base and V 6 bases, and 4 bases lay outside the gene matches. The CDR3 is 14 amino acids. Germline CDR1 is LNHNV and CDR2 is YYDKDF (reference sequence). Supplemented by reference TRBV15 and TRBJ2-7, the full variable domain reads DAMVIQNPRYQVTQFGKPVTLSCSQTLNHNVMYWYQQKSSQAPKLLFHYYDKDFNNEADTPDNFQSRRPNTSFCFLDIRSPGLGDTAMYLCATRRGQGSYEQYFGPGTRLTVT.

This rearrangement joins TRBV11-1 to TRBJ2-7; D is perhaps TRBD2 (6 bases). In germline, CDR1 is SGHAT, CDR2 FQDESV (reference sequence). The V end lost 5 bases, the J end lost 2 bases, and 13 bases lay between the germline ends. The CDR3 length is 14 residues. CDR3 sequence: CASSNRDFTYEQYF. DNA for the CDR3: TGTGCCAGCAGCAACCGGGACTTCACCTACGAGCAGTACTTC.

This clone was counted between two and nine times. The rearrangement joins TRBV28 to TRBJ2-7; TRBD1 matches 8 bases. With V trimmed by 8 bases and J by 4 bases, 7 bases remained unmatched. Germline V gene sequence: CDR1 MDHEN, CDR2 SYDVKM. This CDR3 comprises 13 residues. The DNA for the CDR3 is TGTGCCAGCCGAACCGGGACAGGATACGAGCAGTACTTC. As protein: CASRTGTGYEQYF.